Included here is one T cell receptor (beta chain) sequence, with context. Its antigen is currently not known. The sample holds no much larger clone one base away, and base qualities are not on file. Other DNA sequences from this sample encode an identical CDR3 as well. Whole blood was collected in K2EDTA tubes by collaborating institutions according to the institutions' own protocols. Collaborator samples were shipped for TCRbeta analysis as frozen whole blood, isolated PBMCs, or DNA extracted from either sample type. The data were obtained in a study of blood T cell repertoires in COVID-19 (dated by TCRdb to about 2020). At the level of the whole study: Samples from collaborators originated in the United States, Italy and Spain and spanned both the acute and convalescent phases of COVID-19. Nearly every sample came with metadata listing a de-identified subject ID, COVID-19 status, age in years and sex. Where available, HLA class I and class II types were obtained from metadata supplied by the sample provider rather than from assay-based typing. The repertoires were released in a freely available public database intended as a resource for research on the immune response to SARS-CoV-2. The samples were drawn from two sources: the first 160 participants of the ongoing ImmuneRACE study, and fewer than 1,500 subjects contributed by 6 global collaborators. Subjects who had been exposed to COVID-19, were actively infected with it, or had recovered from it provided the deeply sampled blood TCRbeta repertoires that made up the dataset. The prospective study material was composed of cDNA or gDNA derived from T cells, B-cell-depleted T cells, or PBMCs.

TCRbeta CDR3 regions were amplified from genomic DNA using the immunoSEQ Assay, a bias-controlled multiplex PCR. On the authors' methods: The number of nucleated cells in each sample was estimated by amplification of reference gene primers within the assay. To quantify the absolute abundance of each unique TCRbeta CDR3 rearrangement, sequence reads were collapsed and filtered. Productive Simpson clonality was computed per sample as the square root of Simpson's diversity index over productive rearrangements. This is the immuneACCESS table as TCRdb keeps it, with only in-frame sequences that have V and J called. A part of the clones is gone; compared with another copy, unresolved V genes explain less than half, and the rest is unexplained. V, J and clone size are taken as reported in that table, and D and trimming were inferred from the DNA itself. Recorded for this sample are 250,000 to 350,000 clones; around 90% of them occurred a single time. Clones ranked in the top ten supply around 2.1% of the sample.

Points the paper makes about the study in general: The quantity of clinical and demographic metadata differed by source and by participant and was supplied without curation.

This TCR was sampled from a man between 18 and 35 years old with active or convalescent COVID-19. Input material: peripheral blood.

The CDR3 sequence is CASSVVGGAGELFF. The sequenced DNA: TGTGCCAGCAGCGTAGTGGGGGGGGCCGGGGAGCTGTTTTTT. The rearranged chain carries TRBV9 and TRBJ2-2; the junction holds 7 bases that match TRBD2. Trimming removed 0 bases from V and 6 bases from J; the gene matches leave 2 bases unexplained. The CDR3 spans 14 residues, from the cysteine through the phenylalanine. Only CDR3 DNA is held: 42 bases, read in frame from base 1. CDR1 is given as SGDLS and CDR2 as YYNGEE, both from the germline V gene.